This T cell receptor (beta chain) was obtained from a study of blood T cell repertoires in COVID-19. Study context: Material from acute and convalescent COVID-19 was sourced from the United States, Italy and Spain.

Germline V gene sequence: CDR1 SGHNT, CDR2 YYREEE (reference sequence). The CDR3 is made up of 13 amino acids. The germline V and J ends were trimmed by 1 base and 0 bases, with 4 bases remaining between them. This clone came up once. Authors' processing steps: Using reference gene primer amplification, nucleated cell counts were estimated. Profiled with immunoSEQ multiplex PCR; TCRdb holds only in-frame clones, not every one. The V and J calls and clone size come from that table; D and trimming were worked out from the DNA. The sample carries 150,000 to 200,000 clones, around 92% recorded once. The receptor was isolated from a man aged 30 to 39 with COVID-19, enrolled during active disease. Material: peripheral blood. The chain is built from TRBV5-4 and TRBJ1-1; D is undetermined. The CDR3 region has the DNA TGTGCCAGCAGCTTGCGTATGAACACTGAAGCTTTCTTT. It is translated as CASSLRMNTEAFF.